These 24 T cell receptor beta chains were all obtained from the same sample, sequenced in a study of T cell responses to AZD1222 COVID-19 vaccine. The data were produced by immunoSEQ multiplex PCR, yet TCRdb's version contains in-frame clones alone and is incomplete. This sample carries tens of thousands of clones, roughly 89% of them seen once, and the ten largest clones take around 2%. Here the sequenced sample was peripheral blood, taken on day 0 of AZD1222 vaccination. These receptors all stem from an adult in good health.

This chain connects TRBV5-4 to TRBJ2-3; the D gene is possibly TRBD2 (5 bases). The CDR3 is 14 amino acids. Germline CDR1 reads SGHNT; CDR2 reads YYREEE (reference sequence). The V end was cut by 0 bases, the J end by 4 bases, with 9 bases between. CDR3: CASSLADWADTQYF. CDR3 nucleotides: TGTGCCAGCAGCTTGGCGGACTGGGCAGATACGCAGTATTTT.

CDR3 sequence (DNA): TGCGCCAGCAGCTTGGCACGGGAGGACTATGGCTACACCTTC. It specifies CASSLAREDYGYTF. The chain recombines TRBV5-1 with TRBJ1-2, with D unresolved. V lost 0 bases and J lost 3, with 9 bases in between. Germline values: CDR1 SGHRS, CDR2 YFSETQ. The CDR3 spans 14 residues.

The V gene is TRBV24-1, the J gene TRBJ2-2; 7 bases line up with TRBD1. Per the germline V gene, CDR1 is KGHDR and CDR2 is SFDVKD. The CDR3 contains 19 residues. V lost 1 base to trimming and J lost 2 bases; unmatched junction nucleotides: 12. CDR3 loop: CATSDFKFPRQGNTGELFF. The CDR3 DNA reads as TGTGCCACCAGTGATTTTAAATTCCCACGACAGGGAAACACCGGGGAGCTGTTTTTT.

This rearrangement joins TRBV18 to TRBJ1-3, with D unclear. Deletions cut 2 bases from V and 0 bases from J, with 14 bases between. There are 17 residues in the CDR3. From germline, CDR1 is KGHSH and CDR2 LQKENI. As DNA, the CDR3 is TGTGCCAGCTCACCATCACTAGCAGGATCCTCTGGAAACACCATATATTTT. Translated: CASSPSLAGSSGNTIYF.

The chain joins TRBV7-3 to TRBJ2-2, with no clear D. This CDR3 contains 13 residues. V dropped 1 base and J dropped 8 bases, with 8 bases sitting between them. The germline gives CDR1 SGHTA, CDR2 FQGTGA. The CDR3 loop is CASSLISRGELFF. In DNA form, the CDR3 reads TGTGCCAGCAGCTTAATTTCCCGGGGGGAGCTGTTTTTT.

V usage is TRBV5-1 and J usage is TRBJ1-2, with D tentatively TRBD1 (6 bases). The V end was cut by 0 bases, the J end by 4 bases, with 13 bases between. Germline-derived CDR1 and CDR2 are SGHRS and YFSETQ. CDR3 size: 15 residues. In DNA form, the CDR3 reads TGCGCCAGCAGCTTGGCCTCGATAGGGGGCTATGGCTACACCTTC. Its protein is CASSLASIGGYGYTF.

This clone is classed as medium-sized. This chain links TRBV4-3 with TRBJ2-1; D uncertain. The V end lost 1 base, the J end lost 6 bases, and 4 bases lay between the germline ends. Germline values: CDR1 LGHNA, CDR2 YSLEER. The CDR3 length is 12 residues. CDR3 in amino acids: CASSQVGNEQFF. The CDR3 DNA sequence: TGCGCCAGCAGCCAAGTCGGCAATGAGCAGTTCTTC.

The chain uses TRBV4-2 and TRBJ1-1; the match to TRBD1 covers 8 bases. Looked up from germline, CDR1 is LGHNA and CDR2 is YNFKEQ. Trimming at V came to 0 bases and at J to 5 bases, leaving 8 bases not matched to a gene. The CDR3 is 16 residues long. The CDR3 sequence is CASSQDPGQGGTEAFF. In nucleotides, the CDR3 is TGTGCCAGCAGCCAAGACCCCGGACAGGGAGGAACTGAAGCTTTCTTT.

This rearrangement joins TRBV11-3 to TRBJ1-5, with D perhaps matching TRBD1 (6 bases). V was cut by 8 bases and J by 10 bases, with 24 bases left in between. The V gene's germline CDR1 is SGHNT and CDR2 YENEEA. The CDR3 consists of 15 residues. Written as DNA, the CDR3 is TGTGCCAGCGACAGGCTGTTATGGGGGGGATCTCCCCAGCATTTT. Its translation: CASDRLLWGGSPQHF.

J is TRBJ2-1 and V is TRBV11-2, with D perhaps TRBD1 (5 bases). Germline V lookup: CDR1 SGHAT, CDR2 FQNNGV. This CDR3 comprises 16 residues. V lost 0 bases, J lost 5 bases, and 14 bases lay in between. The CDR3 loop is CASSLEWAGLHNEQFF. In nucleotides, the CDR3 is TGTGCCAGCAGCTTAGAGTGGGCAGGGTTGCACAATGAGCAGTTCTTC.

CDR3 coding DNA: TGTGCCAGCAGCGGGACAGGGGGCGAGCAGTACTTC. Residues: CASSGTGGEQYF. This chain links TRBV2 with TRBJ2-7; the match to TRBD1 covers 11 bases. The CDR3 is 12 amino acids. Germline V gene sequence: CDR1 SNHLY, CDR2 FYNNEI. V lost 6 bases and J lost 6; bases outside the gene matches: 1.

The chain joins TRBV9 to TRBJ2-6; TRBD2 is a possible D gene (5 bases). V was cut by 4 bases and J by 2 bases, with 13 bases left in between. The germline gives CDR1 SGDLS, CDR2 YYNGEE. The CDR3 has 16 amino acids. This CDR3 is CASSPGLSAGANVLTF. The CDR3, as DNA: TGTGCCAGCAGCCCCGGACTGAGCGCTGGGGCCAACGTCCTGACTTTC.

The chain couples TRBV5-1 to TRBJ2-2; D remains unclear. The CDR3 extends over 13 amino acids. The ends were cut back, 4 bases at V and 5 bases at J, with 9 bases in the middle. CDR1 is SGHRS, CDR2 YFSETQ, per germline. The CDR3 region is CASSAVPTGELFF. DNA for the CDR3: TGCGCCAGCAGCGCTGTCCCAACCGGGGAGCTGTTTTTT.

The chain uses TRBV19 and TRBJ1-5, with 11 positions matching TRBD1. With V trimmed by 2 bases and J by 6 bases, 6 bases remained unmatched. CDR1 is LNHDA, CDR2 SQIVND, per germline (reference sequence). This CDR3 comprises 16 residues. The CDR3 spells CASSIPGTGGAQPQHF. The DNA of the CDR3 is TGTGCCAGTAGTATACCGGGGACAGGGGGAGCTCAGCCCCAGCATTTT.

The chain recombines TRBV27 with TRBJ1-4; no firm D call. From germline, CDR1 is MNHEY and CDR2 SMNVEV (reference sequence). V shed 5 bases and J shed 4 bases, with 14 bases lying between them. The CDR3 covers 15 residues. CDR3 amino acids: CASSLYSVGNEKLFF. In nucleotides, the CDR3 is TGTGCCAGCAGTCTTTACAGCGTGGGTAATGAAAAACTGTTTTTT.

J is TRBJ2-2 and V is TRBV5-1, with TRBD2 matching 8 bases. Germline CDR1 is SGHRS and CDR2 is YFSETQ. The V gene end was trimmed by 7 bases and the J gene end by 6 bases; junction bases not matched to a gene: 8. The CDR3 length is 14 residues. This CDR3 is CASPTSGGAGELFF. Here the CDR3 DNA reads TGCGCCAGCCCCACTAGCGGCGGGGCCGGGGAGCTGTTTTTT.

This chain uses TRBV5-1 with TRBJ2-1; 9 bases map to TRBD2. CDR1 SGHRS and CDR2 YFSETQ come from the germline V gene. The length of the CDR3 is 15 residues. Trimming took 0 bases from V and 4 from J; bases not matched to a gene: 2. The DNA for the CDR3 is TGCGCCAGCAGCTTGGAAGCGGGAGGTTACAATGAGCAGTTCTTC. As protein: CASSLEAGGYNEQFF.

The chain links TRBV2 to TRBJ1-6; no clear D gene. Germline V gives CDR1 SNHLY, CDR2 FYNNEI. The CDR3 is 13 residues long. The ends were cut back, 5 bases at V and 7 bases at J, with 9 bases in the middle. The CDR3 DNA sequence: TGTGCCAGCAGTTTGGACGGAAATTCACCCCTCCACTTT. Translating it yields CASSLDGNSPLHF.

CDR3 DNA: TGTGCCAGCAGCCATCCTCCGGACAGGGCAATCTACGAGCAGTACTTC. This codes for CASSHPPDRAIYEQYF. The chain uses TRBV7-9 and TRBJ2-7, with 8 nucleotides matching TRBD1. The germline CDR1 and CDR2 sequences are SEHNR and FQNEAQ (reference sequence). Trimming at V came to 5 bases and at J to 3 bases, leaving 12 bases not matched to a gene. This CDR3 spans 16 amino acids.

This chain joins TRBV19 and TRBJ1-2; D may be TRBD1 (5 bases). Trimming took off 4 bases at V and 2 bases at J, with 8 bases between the two ends. CDR1 and CDR2 (germline): LNHDA, SQIVND (reference sequence). The CDR3 runs 13 residues. The CDR3 here is CASSTGRNYGYTF. Written as DNA, the CDR3 is TGTGCCAGTAGTACGGGACGGAACTATGGCTACACCTTC.

This chain uses TRBV24-1 with TRBJ1-2; no clear D. The CDR3 is made up of 12 amino acids. Germline V gives CDR1 KGHDR, CDR2 SFDVKD. V was shortened by 9 bases and J by 6 bases, with 13 bases between the two germline ends. CDR3 DNA sequence: TGTGCCACCTCCTCCGGGGAGGATGGCTACACCTTC. Amino acids: CATSSGEDGYTF.

The chain links TRBV21-1 to TRBJ2-4; the table's D call of TRBD2 was not tested on the DNA. TRBV21-1 corresponds to a pseudogene. The CDR3 length is 12 residues. CDR3 nucleotides: TGTGCCAGCAGCAAACCCGGCGGGGGGCAGTACTTC. This sequence encodes CASSKPGGGQYF.

The CDR3 sequence: CASSSGQGKETQYF. CDR3 sequence (DNA): TGTGCCAGCAGCTCTGGACAGGGCAAAGAGACCCAGTACTTC. The chain is built from TRBV5-6 and TRBJ2-5; 8 bases match TRBD1. Germline values: CDR1 SGHDT, CDR2 YYEEEE. V shed 3 bases and J 3 bases; nucleotides not matched to a gene: 4. The CDR3 sequence is 14 residues long.

The chain has TRBV7-2 and TRBJ2-1; 9 bases map to TRBD2. The CDR3 totals 15 residues. J gave up 4 bases and V 5 bases, and 6 bases lay outside the gene matches. From germline, CDR1 is SGHTA and CDR2 FQGNSA. CDR3 sequence (DNA): TGTGCCAGCAGCCGCAGACTAGCGGAGTACAATGAGCAGTTCTTC. It codes for CASSRRLAEYNEQFF.